This T cell receptor beta chain was profiled in a study of STAT3 mutations in large granular lymphocyte leukemia. CDR1 and CDR2 (germline): MGHDK, SYGVNS. Trimming took 6 bases from V and 4 from J; bases not matched to a gene: 6. The CDR3 is 14 residues long. Data came from immunoSEQ multiplex PCR; TCRdb stores just in-frame clones and leaves some out. The data contain 25,000 to 40,000 clones, about 90% of them singletons. Concerning this clone itself: Its antigen is unknown.

Study-level findings and limits: Every T-cell large granular lymphocyte leukemia patient had at least one immunodominant TCR beta clonotype.

The sequenced sample consisted of peripheral blood mononuclear cells. The V gene is TRBV25-1, the J gene TRBJ2-3; 8 nucleotides align to TRBD2. The sequence was collected from a man aged 55 to 69 with T-cell large granular lymphocyte leukemia. Some clones in this sample may be carry-over from other donors' samples. CDR3 DNA: TGTGCCAGCAGGACAGCGGGAGACGCAGATACGCAGTATTTT. Protein: CASRTAGDADTQYF.